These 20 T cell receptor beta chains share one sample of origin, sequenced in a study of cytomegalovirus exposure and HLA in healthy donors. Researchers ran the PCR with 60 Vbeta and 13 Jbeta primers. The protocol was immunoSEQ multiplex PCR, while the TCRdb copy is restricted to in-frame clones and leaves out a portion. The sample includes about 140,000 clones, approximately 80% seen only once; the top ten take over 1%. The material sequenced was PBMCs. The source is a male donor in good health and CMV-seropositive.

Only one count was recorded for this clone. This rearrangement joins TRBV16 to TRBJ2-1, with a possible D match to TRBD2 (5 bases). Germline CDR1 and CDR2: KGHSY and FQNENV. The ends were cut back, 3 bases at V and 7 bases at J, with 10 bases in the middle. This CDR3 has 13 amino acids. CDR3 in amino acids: CASSQSGENEQFF. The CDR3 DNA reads TGTGCCAGCAGCCAGAGCGGAGAAAATGAGCAGTTCTTC.

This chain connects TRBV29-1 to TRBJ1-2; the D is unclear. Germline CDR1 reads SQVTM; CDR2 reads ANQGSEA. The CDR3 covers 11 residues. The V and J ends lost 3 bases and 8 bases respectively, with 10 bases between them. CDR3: CSVDQEGGYTF. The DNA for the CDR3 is TGCAGCGTTGACCAGGAGGGCGGCTACACCTTC.

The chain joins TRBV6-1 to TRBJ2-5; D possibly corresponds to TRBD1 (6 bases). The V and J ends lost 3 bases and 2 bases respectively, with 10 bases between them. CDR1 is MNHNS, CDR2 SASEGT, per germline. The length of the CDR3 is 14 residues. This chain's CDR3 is CASSEDRIQETQYF. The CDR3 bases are TGTGCCAGCAGTGAGGACAGAATACAAGAGACCCAGTACTTC.

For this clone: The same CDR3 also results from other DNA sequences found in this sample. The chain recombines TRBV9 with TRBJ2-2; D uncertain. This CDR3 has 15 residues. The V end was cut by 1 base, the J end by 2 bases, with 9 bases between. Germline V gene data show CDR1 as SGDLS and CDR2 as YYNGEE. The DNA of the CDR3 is TGTGCCAGCAGCGTATTGGCCCTCAACACCGGGGAGCTGTTTTTT. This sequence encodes CASSVLALNTGELFF.

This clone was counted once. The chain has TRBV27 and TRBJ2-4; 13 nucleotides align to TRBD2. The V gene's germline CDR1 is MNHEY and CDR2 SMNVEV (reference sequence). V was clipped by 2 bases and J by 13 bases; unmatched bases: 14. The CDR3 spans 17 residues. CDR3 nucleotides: TGTGCCAGCAGTTTAGGCCCCCCGGGACTAGCGGGGCCCCAACAGTACTTC. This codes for CASSLGPPGLAGPQQYF.

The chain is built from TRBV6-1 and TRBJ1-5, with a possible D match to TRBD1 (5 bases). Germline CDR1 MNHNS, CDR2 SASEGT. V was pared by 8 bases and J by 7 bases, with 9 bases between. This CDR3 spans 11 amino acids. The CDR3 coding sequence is TGTGCCAGCGGGAGGGACCAGCCCCAGCATTTT. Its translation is CASGRDQPQHF.

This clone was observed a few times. CDR3 sequence (DNA): TGTGCCAGCAGTGTGGTAGATAGCAATCAGCCCCAGCATTTT. Its translation: CASSVVDSNQPQHF. The chain carries TRBV2 and TRBJ1-5; no reliable D call. The germline CDR1 and CDR2 sequences are SNHLY and FYNNEI. The CDR3 has 14 residues. The ends were cut back, 4 bases at V and 0 bases at J, with 7 bases in the middle.

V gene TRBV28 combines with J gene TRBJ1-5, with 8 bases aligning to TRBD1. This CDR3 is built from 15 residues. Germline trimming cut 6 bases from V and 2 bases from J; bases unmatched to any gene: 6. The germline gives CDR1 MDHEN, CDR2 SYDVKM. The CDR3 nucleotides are TGTGCCAGCAGCCCCAGGGGGCCAGGCAATCAGCCCCAGCATTTT. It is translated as CASSPRGPGNQPQHF.

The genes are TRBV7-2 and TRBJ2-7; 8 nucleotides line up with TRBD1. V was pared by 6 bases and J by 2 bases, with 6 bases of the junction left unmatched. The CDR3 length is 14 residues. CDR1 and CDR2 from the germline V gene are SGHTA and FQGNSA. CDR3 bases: TGTGCCAGCAGGGACAGGGATAGTGCCTACGAGCAGTACTTC. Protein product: CASRDRDSAYEQYF. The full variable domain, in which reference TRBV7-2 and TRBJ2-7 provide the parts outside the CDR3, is GAGVSQSPSNKVTEKGKDVELRCDPISGHTALYWYRQSLGQGLEFLIYFQGNSAPDKSGLPSDRFSAERTGGSVSTLTIQRTQQEDSAVYLCASRDRDSAYEQYFGPGTRLTVT.

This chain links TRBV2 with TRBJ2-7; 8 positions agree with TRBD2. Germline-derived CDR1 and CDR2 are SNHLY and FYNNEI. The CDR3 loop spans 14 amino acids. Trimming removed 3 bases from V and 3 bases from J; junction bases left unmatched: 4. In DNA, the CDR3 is TGTGCCAGCAGTGATCTAGCGGGCCACTACGAGCAGTACTTC. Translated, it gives CASSDLAGHYEQYF.

CDR3 bases: TGTGCCAGCTCACCACTGGGGGGAGGGACTGAAGCTTTCTTT. Its protein product is CASSPLGGGTEAFF. This rearrangement joins TRBV18 to TRBJ1-1, with a possible D match to TRBD1 (5 bases). The CDR3 is 14 residues long. Germline lookup yields CDR1 KGHSH and CDR2 LQKENI. Trimming took 1 base from V and 5 from J, leaving 11 bases between them. The full variable domain, rest sourced from reference TRBV18 and TRBJ1-1, is NAGVMQNPRHLVRRRGQEARLRCSPMKGHSHVYWYRQLPEEGLKFMVYLQKENIIDESGMPKERFSAEFPKEGPSILRIQQVVRGDSAAYFCASSPLGGGTEAFFGQGTRLTVV.

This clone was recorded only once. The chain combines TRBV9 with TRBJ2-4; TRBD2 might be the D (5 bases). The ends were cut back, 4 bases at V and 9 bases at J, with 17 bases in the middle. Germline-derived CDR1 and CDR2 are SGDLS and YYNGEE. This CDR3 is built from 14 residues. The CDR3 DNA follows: TGTGCCAGCAGCCCCCGGACTGACCTGGGCATTCAGTACTTC. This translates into CASSPRTDLGIQYF.

Here the CDR3 reads CASSLDQGTGNTIYF. CDR3 coding DNA: TGTGCCAGCAGCCTCGACCAGGGGACTGGAAACACCATATATTTT. The chain has TRBV9 and TRBJ1-3; D is perhaps TRBD1 (6 bases). Germline V gene data show CDR1 as SGDLS and CDR2 as YYNGEE. Trimming removed 4 bases from V and 2 bases from J, with 13 bases in between. CDR3 length equals 15 residues.

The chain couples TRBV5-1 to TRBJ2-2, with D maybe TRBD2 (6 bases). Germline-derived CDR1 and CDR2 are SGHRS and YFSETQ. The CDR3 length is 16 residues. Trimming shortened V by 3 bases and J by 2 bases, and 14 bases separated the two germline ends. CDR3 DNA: TGCGCCAGCAGCTACCAGGGAGGACCAAACACCGGGGAGCTGTTTTTT. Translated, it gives CASSYQGGPNTGELFF.

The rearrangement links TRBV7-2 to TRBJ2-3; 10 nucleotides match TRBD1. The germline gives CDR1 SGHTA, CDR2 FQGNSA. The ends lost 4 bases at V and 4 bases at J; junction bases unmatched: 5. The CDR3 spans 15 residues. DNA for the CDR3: TGTGCCAGCAGCTACTCCGGGACAGGGGCAGATACGCAGTATTTT. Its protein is CASSYSGTGADTQYF.

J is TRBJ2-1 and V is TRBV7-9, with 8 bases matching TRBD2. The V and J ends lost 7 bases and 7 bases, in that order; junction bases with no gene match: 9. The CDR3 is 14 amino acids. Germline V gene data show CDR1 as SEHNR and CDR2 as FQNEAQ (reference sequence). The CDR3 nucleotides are TGTGCCAGCACCTCTAGCGGGCTCGGAAATGAGCAGTTCTTC. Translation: CASTSSGLGNEQFF.

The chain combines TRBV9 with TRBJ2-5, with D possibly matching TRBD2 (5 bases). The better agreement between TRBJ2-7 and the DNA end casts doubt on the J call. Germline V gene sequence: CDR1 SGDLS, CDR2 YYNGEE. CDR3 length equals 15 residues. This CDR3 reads CASSVDASQYYEQYF. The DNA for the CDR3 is TGTGCCAGCAGCGTAGACGCTAGCCAATACTACGAGCAGTACTTC.

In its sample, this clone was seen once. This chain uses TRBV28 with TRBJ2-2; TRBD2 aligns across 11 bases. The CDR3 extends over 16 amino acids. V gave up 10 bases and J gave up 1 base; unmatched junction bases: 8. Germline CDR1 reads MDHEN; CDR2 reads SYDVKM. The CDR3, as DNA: TGTGCCAACCCGGGACTAGCGGAGAGGAACACCGGGGAGCTGTTTTTT. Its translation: CANPGLAERNTGELFF.

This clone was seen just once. For the CDR3, the DNA is TGTGCCAGCTCAGGCTTTGGACAGGCGAACACTGAAGCTTTCTTT. Its protein is CASSGFGQANTEAFF. J is TRBJ1-1 and V is TRBV18; the match to TRBD1 covers 7 bases. The CDR3 has 15 residues. The germline V gene encodes CDR1 KGHSH and CDR2 LQKENI. With V trimmed by 5 bases and J by 1 base, 7 bases remained unmatched.

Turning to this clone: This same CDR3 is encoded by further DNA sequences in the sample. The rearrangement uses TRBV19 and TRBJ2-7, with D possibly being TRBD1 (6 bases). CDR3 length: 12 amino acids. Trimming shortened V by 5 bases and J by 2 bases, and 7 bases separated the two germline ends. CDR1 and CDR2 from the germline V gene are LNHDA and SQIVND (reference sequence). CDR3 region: CASSQGPYEQYF. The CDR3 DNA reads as TGTGCCAGTAGTCAGGGGCCCTACGAGCAGTACTTC. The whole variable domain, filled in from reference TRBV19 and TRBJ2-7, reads DGGITQSPKYLFRKEGQNVTLSCEQNLNHDAMYWYRQDPGQGLRLIYYSQIVNDFQKGDIAEGYSVSREKKESFPLTVTSAQKNPTAFYLCASSQGPYEQYFGPGTRLTVT.